Sequencing of this T cell receptor (beta chain) was carried out in a study of blood T cells in healthy people across ages. Study-wide background: About one barcoded beta molecule per two T cells was the capture yield of template switching.

In its sample, this clonotype was seen a few times. What it binds is not known. Alongside a J-beta primer mix, a sample-barcoded 5' primer served in a second PCR lasting roughly 7 to 11 cycles. TCRdb fed the 5' RACE reads into MiXCR, producing one record per CDR3 protein. Of nearly 800,000 distinct CDR3 sequences listed, more than 50% are singletons. The V and J ends lost 5 bases and 0 bases respectively, with 10 bases between them. CDR1 is SEHNR and CDR2 is FQNEAQ in the germline V gene (reference sequence). This CDR3 spans 15 amino acids. Study-wide results and limits: Because sorting was not performed, PBMCs prevented conclusive naive versus antigen-experienced comparison. It was found that TCR beta diversity correlated strongly with the percentage of naive T cells. The donors' CMV status was not determined, possibly confounding changes in expanded clonotypes.

The rearrangement links TRBV7-9 to TRBJ1-4, with D perhaps TRBD1 (6 bases). This TCR derives from a man aged 35 to 55 in good health. Source material: blood. In DNA, the CDR3 is TGTGCCAGCAGCACGTCAGGGGCAACTAATGAAAAACTGTTTTTT. It encodes CASSTSGATNEKLFF. The full variable domain, rest sourced from reference TRBV7-9 and TRBJ1-4, is DTGVSQNPRHKITKRGQNVTFRCDPISEHNRLYWYRQTLGQGPEFLTYFQNEAQLEKSRLLSDRFSAERPKGSFSTLEIQRTEQGDSAMYLCASSTSGATNEKLFFGSGTQLSVL.